The 27 T cell receptor beta chains reported below all come from one sample, sequenced in a study of T cell changes during pregnancy in multiple sclerosis. Produced via immunoSEQ multiplex PCR; TCRdb's table is partial and in-frame only. The table lists about 61,000 clones, 88% of them singletons. Material: peripheral blood, obtained in the first trimester of pregnancy. The receptors derive from a female donor with multiple sclerosis, enrolled in a pregnancy study.

The chain is built from TRBV25-1 and TRBJ2-1; the match to TRBD2 covers 7 bases. CDR1 and CDR2 (germline): MGHDK, SYGVNS. V trimming: 3 bases; J trimming: 6 bases; junction bases outside the gene matches: 5. The length of the CDR3 is 14 residues. The CDR3 loop reads CASSETSFGNEQFF. DNA of the CDR3: TGTGCCAGCAGTGAGACTAGCTTCGGCAATGAGCAGTTCTTC.

The sample holds a few counts of this clone. The chain joins TRBV5-4 to TRBJ1-1; D perhaps matches TRBD1 (5 bases). The CDR3 totals 13 residues. Trimming removed 4 bases at V and 5 bases at J, with 12 bases between. Germline V gene sequence: CDR1 SGHNT, CDR2 YYREEE (reference sequence). Here the CDR3 reads CASSRMGGTEAFF. In DNA, the CDR3 is TGTGCCAGCAGCAGAATGGGGGGAACTGAAGCTTTCTTT.

The chain recombines TRBV6-1 with TRBJ2-5; 9 nucleotides align to TRBD1. The V segment lost 7 bases and the J segment 4 bases; nucleotides outside the gene matches: 7. The V gene's germline CDR1 is MNHNS and CDR2 SASEGT. This CDR3 region has 14 residues. For the CDR3, the DNA is TGTGCCAGCAATGGACAGGGGCGAGCAGAGACCCAGTACTTC. Its translation: CASNGQGRAETQYF.

J is TRBJ1-1 and V is TRBV6-4, with unresolved D. The CDR3 runs 16 residues. The germline V gene encodes CDR1 MRHNA and CDR2 SNTAGT. V was trimmed by 3 bases and J by 4 bases, leaving 18 bases between them. CDR3 region: CASSDHAGGGSTEAFF. CDR3 nucleotides: TGTGCCAGCAGTGATCACGCTGGCGGAGGGAGCACTGAAGCTTTCTTT.

CDR3 region: CASSLSAGGQGEFF. CDR3 bases: TGCGCCAGCAGCCTTTCGGCCGGGGGACAGGGAGAGTTCTTC. The J gene is TRBJ2-1, the V gene TRBV5-1; the match to TRBD1 covers 9 bases. The germline V gene has CDR1 SGHRS and CDR2 YFSETQ. CDR3 length equals 14 residues. J lost 14 bases, V lost 4 bases, and 13 bases had no gene match. Looking up the rest from reference TRBV5-1 and TRBJ2-1 gives the full variable domain: KAGVTQTPRYLIKTRGQQVTLSCSPISGHRSVSWYQQTPGQGLQFLFEYFSETQRNKGNFPGRFSGRQFSNSRSEMNVSTLELGDSALYLCASSLSAGGQGEFFGPGTRLTVL.

The rearrangement joins TRBV4-1 to TRBJ2-7; no clear D gene. Trimming cost V 6 bases and J 6 bases, with 18 bases left between them. This CDR3 spans 14 amino acids. Germline V CDR1 and CDR2: MGHRA, YSYEKL. The CDR3 nucleotides read TGCGCCAGCAGTAGGAGCTTAGGTGAGCTCGAGCAGTACTTC. This codes for CASSRSLGELEQYF.

The chain is built from TRBV21-1 and TRBJ1-2; the table's D call, TRBD1, has no DNA check behind it. TRBV21-1 is deemed a pseudogene. The CDR3 is made up of 14 amino acids. The CDR3 loop is CASSKAKGRMGYTF. In DNA, the CDR3 is TGTGCCAGCAGCAAAGCAAAGGGGCGCATGGGCTACACCTTC.

The rearrangement uses TRBV13 and TRBJ2-7; 7 positions agree with TRBD2. This CDR3 has 15 amino acids. Germline V gives CDR1 PRHDT, CDR2 FYEKMQ (reference sequence). Trimming took 4 bases from V and 1 from J; bases not matched to a gene: 7. In DNA form, the CDR3 reads TGTGCCAGCAGCTCGAGGACGGGAGGATCCTACGAGCAGTACTTC. It yields the protein CASSSRTGGSYEQYF.

The rearrangement uses TRBV29-1 and TRBJ1-1; D might be TRBD1 (5 bases). The CDR3 is made up of 13 amino acids. The germline CDR1 and CDR2 sequences are SQVTM and ANQGSEA. V was trimmed by 7 bases and J by 1 base, leaving 13 bases between them. The CDR3 coding sequence is TGCAGCGGGGGGGAGGGGAAGAACACTGAAGCTTTCTTT. Protein: CSGGEGKNTEAFF.

The chain links TRBV2 to TRBJ2-1; perhaps TRBD2 as D (5 bases). Germline V gene lookup returns CDR1 SNHLY and CDR2 FYNNEI. The CDR3 covers 13 residues. Trimming removed 5 bases at V and 10 bases at J, with 15 bases between. The CDR3 nucleotides read TGTGCCAGCAGTCCCCTACTAGGAGGCGAGCAGTTCTTC. Amino acids: CASSPLLGGEQFF.

Judged by abundance, this clone is medium-sized (0.01 to 0.1%). The rearrangement joins TRBV2 to TRBJ1-5, with unresolved D. This CDR3 has 17 residues. The germline V and J ends were trimmed by 3 bases and 2 bases, with 17 bases remaining between them. CDR1 SNHLY and CDR2 FYNNEI come from the germline V gene. The CDR3 loop reads CASSEAGFITGNQPQHF. The CDR3 coding sequence is TGTGCCAGCAGTGAGGCGGGGTTTATCACGGGCAATCAGCCCCAGCATTTT.

This clone was seen once. The chain links TRBV7-9 to TRBJ1-2; TRBD1 aligns across 8 bases. The germline V gene encodes CDR1 SEHNR and CDR2 FQNEAQ (reference sequence). This CDR3 has 15 amino acids. Trimming at V came to 5 bases and at J to 7 bases, leaving 12 bases not matched to a gene. The CDR3 nucleotides read TGTGCCAGCAGCCATTACGGACAGGGCCGAATTGGCTACACCTTC. Translating gives CASSHYGQGRIGYTF.

In this sample, this clone turned up a few times. The V call is TRBV30, the J call TRBJ1-1; D is unresolved. The germline V gene has CDR1 GTSNPN and CDR2 SVGIG (reference sequence). V lost 0 bases, J lost 1 base, and 3 bases lay in between. The CDR3 extends over 12 amino acids. Written as DNA, the CDR3 is TGTGCCTGGAGTGTCAAGAACACTGAAGCTTTCTTT. Amino acid sequence: CAWSVKNTEAFF. Supplemented by reference TRBV30 and TRBJ1-1, the full variable domain reads SQTIHQWPATLVQPVGSPLSLECTVEGTSNPNLYWYRQAAGRGLQLLFYSVGIGQISSEVPQNLSASRPQDRQFILSSKKLLLSDSGFYLCAWSVKNTEAFFGQGTRLTVV.

The chain combines TRBV27 with TRBJ2-1, with D maybe TRBD1 (6 bases). V lost 6 bases, J lost 7 bases, and 31 bases lay in between. The CDR3 sequence is 19 residues long. Germline CDR1 MNHEY, CDR2 SMNVEV (reference sequence). In nucleotides, the CDR3 is TGTGCCAGCAGGCCTATCGCCATAGACAACAGGGATGTATCAAATGAGCAGTTCTTC. This gives the protein CASRPIAIDNRDVSNEQFF.

The chain joins TRBV5-4 to TRBJ2-2; D may be TRBD2 (5 bases). CDR1 is SGHNT and CDR2 is YYREEE in the germline V gene (reference sequence). V was shortened by 3 bases and J by 7 bases, with 19 bases between the two germline ends. The CDR3 spans 16 residues. For the CDR3, the DNA is TGTGCCAGCAGCTGGGGTGTCCGGGATACTCACGGGGAGCTGTTTTTT. Translated, it gives CASSWGVRDTHGELFF.

The CDR3 region has the DNA TGTGCCAGCAGCCCCGACAGGGGCCACGAGCAGTACTTC. Residues: CASSPDRGHEQYF. This chain connects TRBV14 to TRBJ2-7, with 8 bases fitting TRBD1. The CDR3 totals 13 residues. Germline CDR1 SGHDN, CDR2 FVKESK. V dropped 4 bases and J dropped 5; count of bases not matched to a gene: 4.

V usage is TRBV5-1 and J usage is TRBJ2-7; no clear D. Trimming removed 4 bases at V and 0 bases at J, with 11 bases between. The CDR3 spans 14 residues. Per the germline V gene, CDR1 is SGHRS and CDR2 is YFSETQ. CDR3 sequence (DNA): TGCGCCAGCAGCATGGACGGTTACTCCTACGAGCAGTACTTC. It specifies CASSMDGYSYEQYF.

V gene TRBV5-5 combines with J gene TRBJ1-1; 7 bases fit TRBD1. V lost 1 base and J lost 0; bases outside the gene matches: 9. Germline lookup yields CDR1 SGHKS and CDR2 YYEKEE (reference sequence). CDR3 length equals 17 residues. CDR3 in DNA: TGTGCCAGCAGCTTGAGGTTCGCAGGGGGGATGAACACTGAAGCTTTCTTT. Protein sequence: CASSLRFAGGMNTEAFF.

CDR3 amino acids: CASSEDRGGNQPQHF. For the CDR3, the DNA is TGTGCCAGCAGCGAAGACAGGGGAGGCAATCAGCCCCAGCATTTT. This chain links TRBV11-2 with TRBJ1-5; 8 nucleotides match TRBD1. The CDR3 length is 15 residues. Germline-derived CDR1 and CDR2 are SGHAT and FQNNGV. With V trimmed by 5 bases and J by 2 bases, 5 bases remained unmatched.

The rearrangement joins TRBV19 to TRBJ1-1; D may be TRBD1 (5 bases). This CDR3 region has 14 residues. The V end was cut by 3 bases, the J end by 5 bases, with 13 bases between. Germline V gene data show CDR1 as LNHDA and CDR2 as SQIVND (reference sequence). In nucleotides, the CDR3 is TGTGCCAGTAGTATGGCAGGTGGGGGGACTGAAGCTTTCTTT. Translating gives CASSMAGGGTEAFF.

The V gene is TRBV10-1, the J gene TRBJ2-7; 7 nucleotides align to TRBD2. V trimming: 4 bases; J trimming: 7 bases; junction bases outside the gene matches: 10. CDR1 and CDR2 (germline): WNHNN, SYGVQD (reference sequence). This CDR3 contains 14 residues. In nucleotides, the CDR3 is TGCGCCAGCAGTGGGGAAGCGGGGCAAGTAGAGCAGTACTTC. It yields the protein CASSGEAGQVEQYF.

This rearrangement joins TRBV10-3 to TRBJ1-5; D unresolved. Germline V lookup: CDR1 ENHRY, CDR2 SYGVKD. The CDR3 is 13 amino acids. The germline V and J ends were trimmed by 5 bases and 4 bases, with 9 bases remaining between them. The CDR3, as DNA: TGTGCCATCAGTCCCGAAGCTAATCAGCCCCAGCATTTT. This sequence encodes CAISPEANQPQHF.

Only one count was recorded for this clone. The chain couples TRBV19 to TRBJ1-4; 9 nucleotides match TRBD1. The trim removed 7 bases at V and 8 bases at J, leaving 5 bases unmatched. The CDR3 runs to 13 residues. Germline CDR1 and CDR2: LNHDA and SQIVND (reference sequence). The CDR3 is CASKDGTGEKLFF. Written as DNA, the CDR3 is TGTGCCAGTAAAGACGGGACAGGGGAAAAACTGTTTTTT.

This chain connects TRBV7-2 to TRBJ1-1, with 7 positions matching TRBD1. The ends lost 6 bases at V and 11 bases at J; junction bases unmatched: 6. Germline V gene data show CDR1 as SGHTA and CDR2 as FQGNSA. The CDR3 spans 11 residues. The CDR3 here is CASRRTGGAFF. In DNA, the CDR3 is TGTGCCAGCAGAAGGACAGGAGGGGCTTTCTTT.

This chain joins TRBV2 and TRBJ2-2; TRBD2 is a possible D gene (5 bases). V was cut by 6 bases and J by 3 bases, with 11 bases left in between. The CDR3 has 14 amino acids. Germline V CDR1 and CDR2: SNHLY, FYNNEI. CDR3 bases: TGTGCCAGCAGACAGCGGACTGACACCGGGGAGCTGTTTTTT. Translated, it gives CASRQRTDTGELFF.

The J gene is TRBJ1-5, the V gene TRBV29-1; TRBD1 matches 8 bases. Trimming cost V 7 bases and J 1 base; bases outside gene matches: 3. Germline V gene lookup returns CDR1 SQVTM and CDR2 ANQGSEA. CDR3 length: 13 residues. The CDR3 DNA reads as TGCAGCGCCAGGACAGGGAGCAATCAGCCCCAGCATTTT. Translated: CSARTGSNQPQHF.

The chain has TRBV5-4 and TRBJ2-7; 7 bases align to TRBD2. Trimming at V came to 5 bases and at J to 0 bases, leaving 8 bases not matched to a gene. CDR1 and CDR2 (germline): SGHNT, YYREEE (reference sequence). The CDR3 contains 15 residues. Here the CDR3 reads CASRHERDPSYEQYF. CDR3 in DNA: TGTGCCAGCAGACATGAGCGGGACCCCTCCTACGAGCAGTACTTC.